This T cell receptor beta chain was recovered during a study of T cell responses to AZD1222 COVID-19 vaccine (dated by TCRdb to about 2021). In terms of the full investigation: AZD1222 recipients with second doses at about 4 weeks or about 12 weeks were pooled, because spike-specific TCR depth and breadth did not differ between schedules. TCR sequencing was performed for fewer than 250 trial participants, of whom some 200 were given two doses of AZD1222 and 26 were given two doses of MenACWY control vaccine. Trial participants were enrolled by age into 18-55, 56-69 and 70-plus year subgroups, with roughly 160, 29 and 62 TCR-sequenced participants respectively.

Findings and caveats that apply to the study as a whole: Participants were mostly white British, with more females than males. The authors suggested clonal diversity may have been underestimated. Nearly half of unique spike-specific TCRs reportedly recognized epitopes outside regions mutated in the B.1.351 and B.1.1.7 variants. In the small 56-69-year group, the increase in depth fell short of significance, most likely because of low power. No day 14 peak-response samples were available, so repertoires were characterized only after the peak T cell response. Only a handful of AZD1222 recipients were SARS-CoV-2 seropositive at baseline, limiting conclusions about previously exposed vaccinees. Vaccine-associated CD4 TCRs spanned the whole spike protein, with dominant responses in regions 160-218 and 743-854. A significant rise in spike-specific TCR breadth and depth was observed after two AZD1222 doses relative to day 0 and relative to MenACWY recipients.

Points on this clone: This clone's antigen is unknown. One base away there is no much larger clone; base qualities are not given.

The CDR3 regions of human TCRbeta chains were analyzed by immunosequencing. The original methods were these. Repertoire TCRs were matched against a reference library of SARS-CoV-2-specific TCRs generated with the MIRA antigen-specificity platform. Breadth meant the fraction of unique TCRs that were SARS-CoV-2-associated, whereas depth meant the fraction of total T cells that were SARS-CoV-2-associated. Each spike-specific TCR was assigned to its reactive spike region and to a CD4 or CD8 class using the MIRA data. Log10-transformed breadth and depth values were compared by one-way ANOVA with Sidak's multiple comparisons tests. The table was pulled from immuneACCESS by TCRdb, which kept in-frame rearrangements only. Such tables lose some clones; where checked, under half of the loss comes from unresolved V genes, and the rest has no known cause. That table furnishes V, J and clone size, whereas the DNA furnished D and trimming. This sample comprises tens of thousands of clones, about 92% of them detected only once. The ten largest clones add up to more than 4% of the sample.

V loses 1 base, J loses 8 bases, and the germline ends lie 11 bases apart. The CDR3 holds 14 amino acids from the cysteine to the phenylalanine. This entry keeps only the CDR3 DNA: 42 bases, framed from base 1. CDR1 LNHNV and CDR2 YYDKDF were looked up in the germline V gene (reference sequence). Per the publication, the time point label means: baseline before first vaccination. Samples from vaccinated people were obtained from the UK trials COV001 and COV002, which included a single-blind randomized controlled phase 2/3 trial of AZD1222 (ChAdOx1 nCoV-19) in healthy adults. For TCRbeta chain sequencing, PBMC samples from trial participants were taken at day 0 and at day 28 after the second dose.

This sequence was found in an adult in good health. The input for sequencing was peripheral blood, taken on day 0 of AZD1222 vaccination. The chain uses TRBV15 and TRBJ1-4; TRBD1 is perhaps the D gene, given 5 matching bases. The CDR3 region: CATSRAGRDEKLFF. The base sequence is TGTGCCACCAGCAGAGCGGGTAGGGACGAAAAACTGTTTTTT.